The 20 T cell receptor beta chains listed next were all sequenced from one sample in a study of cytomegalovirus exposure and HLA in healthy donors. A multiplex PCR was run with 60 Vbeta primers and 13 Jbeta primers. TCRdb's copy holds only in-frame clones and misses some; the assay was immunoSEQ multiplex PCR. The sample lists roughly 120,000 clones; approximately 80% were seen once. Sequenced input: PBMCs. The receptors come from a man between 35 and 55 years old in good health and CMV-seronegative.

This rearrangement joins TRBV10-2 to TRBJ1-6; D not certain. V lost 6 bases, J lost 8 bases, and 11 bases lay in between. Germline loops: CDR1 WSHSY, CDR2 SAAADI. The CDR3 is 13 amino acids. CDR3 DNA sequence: TGCGCCAGCAGACGGGTTTCCGATTCACCCCTCCACTTT. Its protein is CASRRVSDSPLHF.

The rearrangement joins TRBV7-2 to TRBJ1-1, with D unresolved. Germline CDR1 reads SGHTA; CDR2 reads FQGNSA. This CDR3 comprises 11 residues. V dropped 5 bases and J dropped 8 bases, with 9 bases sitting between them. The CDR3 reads CASSHTQEAFF. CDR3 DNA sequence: TGTGCCAGCAGCCACACACAAGAAGCTTTCTTT. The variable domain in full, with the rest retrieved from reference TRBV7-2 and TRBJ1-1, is GAGVSQSPSNKVTEKGKDVELRCDPISGHTALYWYRQSLGQGLEFLIYFQGNSAPDKSGLPSDRFSAERTGGSVSTLTIQRTQQEDSAVYLCASSHTQEAFFGQGTRLTVV.

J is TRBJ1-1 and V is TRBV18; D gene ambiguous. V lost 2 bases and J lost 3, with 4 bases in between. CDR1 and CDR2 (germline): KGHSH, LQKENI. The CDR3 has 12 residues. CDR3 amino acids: CASSPIDTEAFF. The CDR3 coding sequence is TGTGCCAGCTCACCAATAGACACTGAAGCTTTCTTT.

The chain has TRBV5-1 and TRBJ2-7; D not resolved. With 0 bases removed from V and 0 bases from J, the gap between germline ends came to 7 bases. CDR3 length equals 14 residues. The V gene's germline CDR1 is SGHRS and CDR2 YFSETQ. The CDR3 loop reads CASSLGTPSYEQYF. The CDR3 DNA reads TGCGCCAGCAGCTTGGGAACTCCCTCCTACGAGCAGTACTTC.

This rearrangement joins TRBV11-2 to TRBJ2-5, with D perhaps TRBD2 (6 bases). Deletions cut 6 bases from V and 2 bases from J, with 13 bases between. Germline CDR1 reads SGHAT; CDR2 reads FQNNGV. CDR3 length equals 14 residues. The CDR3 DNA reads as TGTGCCAGCAGTAGACTAGGTATGCAAGAGACCCAGTACTTC. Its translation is CASSRLGMQETQYF. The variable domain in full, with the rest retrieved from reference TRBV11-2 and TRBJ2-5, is EAGVAQSPRYKIIEKRQSVAFWCNPISGHATLYWYQQILGQGPKLLIQFQNNGVVDDSQLPKDRFSAERLKGVDSTLKIQPAKLEDSAVYLCASSRLGMQETQYFGPGTRLLVL.

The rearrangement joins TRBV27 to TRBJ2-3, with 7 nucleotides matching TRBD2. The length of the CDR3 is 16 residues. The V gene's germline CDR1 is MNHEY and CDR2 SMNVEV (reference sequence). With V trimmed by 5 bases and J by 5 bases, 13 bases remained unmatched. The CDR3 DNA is TGTGCCAGCAGTCCTCCCCCAATGGGGGGGGTAGATACGCAGTATTTT. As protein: CASSPPPMGGVDTQYF.

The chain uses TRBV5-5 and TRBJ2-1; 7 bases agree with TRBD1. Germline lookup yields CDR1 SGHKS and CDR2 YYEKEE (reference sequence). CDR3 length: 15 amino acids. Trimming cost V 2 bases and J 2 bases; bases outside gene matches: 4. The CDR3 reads CASSLGQGAYNEQFF. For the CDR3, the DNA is TGTGCCAGCAGCTTAGGGCAGGGGGCCTACAATGAGCAGTTCTTC.

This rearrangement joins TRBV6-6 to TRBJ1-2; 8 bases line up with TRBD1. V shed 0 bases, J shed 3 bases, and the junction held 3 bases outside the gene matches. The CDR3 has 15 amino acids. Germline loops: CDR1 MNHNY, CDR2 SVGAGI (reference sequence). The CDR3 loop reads CASSYSAGGDYGYTF. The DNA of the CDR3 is TGTGCCAGCAGTTACTCAGCAGGGGGCGACTATGGCTACACCTTC.

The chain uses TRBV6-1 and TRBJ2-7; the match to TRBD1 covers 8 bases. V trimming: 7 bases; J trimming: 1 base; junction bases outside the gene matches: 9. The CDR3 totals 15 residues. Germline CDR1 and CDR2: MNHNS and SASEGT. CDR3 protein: CASIRSGGDSYEQYF. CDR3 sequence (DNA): TGTGCCAGCATTCGTTCAGGGGGCGATTCCTACGAGCAGTACTTC.

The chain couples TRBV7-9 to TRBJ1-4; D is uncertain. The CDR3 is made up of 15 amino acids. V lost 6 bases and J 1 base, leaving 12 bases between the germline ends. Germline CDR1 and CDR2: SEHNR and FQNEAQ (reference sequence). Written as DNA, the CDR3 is TGTGCCAGCAGTCCTTTAGCACTAACTAATGAAAAACTGTTTTTT. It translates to CASSPLALTNEKLFF.

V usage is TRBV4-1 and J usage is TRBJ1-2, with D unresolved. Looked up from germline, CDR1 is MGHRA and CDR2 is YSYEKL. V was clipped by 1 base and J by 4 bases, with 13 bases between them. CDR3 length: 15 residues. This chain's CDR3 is CASSQGEGMVYGYTF. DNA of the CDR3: TGCGCCAGCAGCCAAGGAGAGGGTATGGTCTATGGCTACACCTTC.

CDR3 nucleotides: TGTGCCAGCAGCTTAGGAGGGGGCCGAGAGACCCAGTACTTC. Protein product: CASSLGGGRETQYF. This chain uses TRBV11-3 with TRBJ2-5; 7 bases align to TRBD1. This CDR3 is built from 14 residues. Trimming removed 1 base from V and 4 bases from J; junction bases left unmatched: 3. Per germline, CDR1 SGHNT and CDR2 YENEEA. Full variable domain (remainder filled in from reference TRBV11-3 and TRBJ2-5): EAGVVQSPRYKIIEKKQPVAFWCNPISGHNTLYWYLQNLGQGPELLIRYENEEAVDDSQLPKDRFSAERLKGVDSTLKIQPAELGDSAVYLCASSLGGGRETQYFGPGTRLLVL.

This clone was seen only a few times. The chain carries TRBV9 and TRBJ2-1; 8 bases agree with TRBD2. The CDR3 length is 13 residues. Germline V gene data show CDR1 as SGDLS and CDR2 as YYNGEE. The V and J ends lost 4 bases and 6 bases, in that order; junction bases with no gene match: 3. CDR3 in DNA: TGTGCCAGCAGCAACGGGGGGGGCAATGAGCAGTTCTTC. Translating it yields CASSNGGGNEQFF.

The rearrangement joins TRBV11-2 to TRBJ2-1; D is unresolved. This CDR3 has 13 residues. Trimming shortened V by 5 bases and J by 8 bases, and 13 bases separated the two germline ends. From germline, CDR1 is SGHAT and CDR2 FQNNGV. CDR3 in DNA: TGTGCCAGCAGCGCCCACTACGGCGATGAGCAGTTCTTC. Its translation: CASSAHYGDEQFF.

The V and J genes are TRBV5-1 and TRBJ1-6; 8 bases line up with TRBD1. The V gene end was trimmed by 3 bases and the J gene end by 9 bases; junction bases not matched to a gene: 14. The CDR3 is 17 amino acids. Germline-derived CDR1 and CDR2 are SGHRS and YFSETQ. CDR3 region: CASSSGQGRAGTSPLHF. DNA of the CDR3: TGCGCCAGCAGCTCCGGACAGGGCCGTGCGGGAACTTCACCCCTCCACTTT.

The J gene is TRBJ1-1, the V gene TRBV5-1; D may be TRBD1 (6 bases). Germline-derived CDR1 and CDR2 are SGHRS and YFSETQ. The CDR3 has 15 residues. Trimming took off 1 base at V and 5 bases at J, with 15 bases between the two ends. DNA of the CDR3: TGCGCCAGCAGCTTGAAGCTGGGGGCTTATACTGAAGCTTTCTTT. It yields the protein CASSLKLGAYTEAFF.

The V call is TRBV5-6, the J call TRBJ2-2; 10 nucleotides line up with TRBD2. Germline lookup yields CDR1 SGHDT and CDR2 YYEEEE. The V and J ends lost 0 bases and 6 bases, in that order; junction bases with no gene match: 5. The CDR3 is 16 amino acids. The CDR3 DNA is TGTGCCAGCAGCTTGGTAGCGGGGGGAAGATCCGGGGAGCTGTTTTTT. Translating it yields CASSLVAGGRSGELFF.

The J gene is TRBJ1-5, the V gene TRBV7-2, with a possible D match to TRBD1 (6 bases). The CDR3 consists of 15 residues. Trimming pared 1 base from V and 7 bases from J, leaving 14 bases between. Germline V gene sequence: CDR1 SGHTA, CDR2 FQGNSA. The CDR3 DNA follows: TGTGCCAGCAGCTTAGGGCAGGGGTTAGGACAGCCCCAGCATTTT. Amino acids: CASSLGQGLGQPQHF.

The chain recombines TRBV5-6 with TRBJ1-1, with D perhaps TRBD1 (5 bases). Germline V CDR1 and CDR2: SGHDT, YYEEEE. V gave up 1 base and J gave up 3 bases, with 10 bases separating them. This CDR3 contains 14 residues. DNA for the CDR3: TGTGCCAGCAGCTTGAGCGGGGCCTACACTGAAGCTTTCTTT. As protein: CASSLSGAYTEAFF.

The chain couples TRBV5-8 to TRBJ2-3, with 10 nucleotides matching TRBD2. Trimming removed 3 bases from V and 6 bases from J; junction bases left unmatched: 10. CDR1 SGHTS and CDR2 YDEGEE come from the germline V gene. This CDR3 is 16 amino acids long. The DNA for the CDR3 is TGTGCCAGCAGCTCCCTCGCTAGCGGGGGAGGCGATACGCAGTATTTT. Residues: CASSSLASGGGDTQYF.